The source of this T cell receptor beta chain is a study of cytomegalovirus exposure and HLA in healthy donors. Looking at the study overall: Earlier results showed some 120 million unique TCR beta sequences derived from about 179 million T cells. The study's findings and limits: Using the classifier, cytomegalovirus status was reportedly diagnosed with high specificity and sensitivity. In vitro experiments confirmed that a few CMV-associated chains were specific for CMV antigens.

The germline V gene encodes CDR1 MGHRA and CDR2 YSYEKL. The CDR3 is 16 amino acids. The V gene end was trimmed by 4 bases and the J gene end by 6 bases; junction bases not matched to a gene: 11. PCR was performed using 60 Vbeta and 13 Jbeta primers. TCRdb keeps only in-frame clones here, not all; method: immunoSEQ multiplex PCR. The table includes approximately 97,000 clones, roughly two thirds detected once. As regards this clone: Its antigen is as yet unknown.

The sequencing input was PBMCs. The rearrangement uses TRBV4-1 and TRBJ1-1; 10 nucleotides agree with TRBD1. The clonotype comes from a man aged 35 to 55 in good health and CMV-seronegative. CDR3 bases: TGCGCCAGCAGCCTAACCGGGACAGGGGCCAGGGCTGAAGCTTTCTTT. Amino acid sequence: CASSLTGTGARAEAFF.